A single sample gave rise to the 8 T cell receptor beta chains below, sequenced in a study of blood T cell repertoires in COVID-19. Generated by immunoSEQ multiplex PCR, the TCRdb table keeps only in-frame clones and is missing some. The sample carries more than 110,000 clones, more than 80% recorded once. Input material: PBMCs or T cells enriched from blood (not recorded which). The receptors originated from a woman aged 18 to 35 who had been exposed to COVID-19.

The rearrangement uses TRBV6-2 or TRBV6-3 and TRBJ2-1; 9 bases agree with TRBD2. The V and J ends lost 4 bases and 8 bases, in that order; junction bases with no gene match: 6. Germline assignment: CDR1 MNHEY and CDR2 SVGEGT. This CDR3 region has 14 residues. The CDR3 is CASSSSGDVDEQFF. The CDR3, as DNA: TGTGCCAGCAGTTCTAGCGGGGATGTAGATGAGCAGTTCTTC.

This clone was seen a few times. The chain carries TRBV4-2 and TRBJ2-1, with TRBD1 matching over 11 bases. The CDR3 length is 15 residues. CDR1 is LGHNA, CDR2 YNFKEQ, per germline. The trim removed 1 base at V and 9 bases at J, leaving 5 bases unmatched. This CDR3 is CASSQAGQGDCEQFF. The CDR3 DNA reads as TGTGCCAGCAGCCAAGCGGGACAGGGGGACTGTGAGCAGTTCTTC.

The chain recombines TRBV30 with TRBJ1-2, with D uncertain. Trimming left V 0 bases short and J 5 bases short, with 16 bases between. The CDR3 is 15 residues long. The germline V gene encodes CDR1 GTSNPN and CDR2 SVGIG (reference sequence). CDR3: CAWSVREFLSYGYTF. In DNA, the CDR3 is TGTGCCTGGAGTGTACGGGAGTTCCTTTCTTATGGCTACACCTTC.

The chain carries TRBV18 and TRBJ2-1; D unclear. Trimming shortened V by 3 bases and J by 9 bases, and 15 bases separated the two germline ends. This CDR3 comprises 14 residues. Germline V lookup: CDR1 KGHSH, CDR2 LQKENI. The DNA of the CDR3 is TGTGCCAGCTCACCGTCGAGTCCCGGTACTGAGCAGTTCTTC. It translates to CASSPSSPGTEQFF.

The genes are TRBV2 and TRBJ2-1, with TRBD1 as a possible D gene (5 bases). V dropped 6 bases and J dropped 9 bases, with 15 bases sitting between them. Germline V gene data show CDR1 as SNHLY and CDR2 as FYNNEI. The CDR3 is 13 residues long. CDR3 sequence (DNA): TGTGCCAGCAGCCCCCAGGGATTGAGTGAGCAGTTCTTC. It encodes CASSPQGLSEQFF.

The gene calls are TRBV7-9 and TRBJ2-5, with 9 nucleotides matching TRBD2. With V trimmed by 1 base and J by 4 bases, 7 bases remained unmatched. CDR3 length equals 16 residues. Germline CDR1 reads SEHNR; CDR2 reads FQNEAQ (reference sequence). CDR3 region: CASSLGVREGRETQYF. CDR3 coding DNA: TGTGCCAGCAGCTTAGGCGTGCGGGAGGGCCGAGAGACCCAGTACTTC. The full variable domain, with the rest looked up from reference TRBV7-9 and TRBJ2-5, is DTGVSQNPRHKITKRGQNVTFRCDPISEHNRLYWYRQTLGQGPEFLTYFQNEAQLEKSRLLSDRFSAERPKGSFSTLEIQRTEQGDSAMYLCASSLGVREGRETQYFGPGTRLLVL.

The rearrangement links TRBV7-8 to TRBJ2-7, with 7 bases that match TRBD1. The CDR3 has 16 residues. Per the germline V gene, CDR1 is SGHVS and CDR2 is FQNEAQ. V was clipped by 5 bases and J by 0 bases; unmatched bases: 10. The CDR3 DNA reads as TGTGCCAGCAGCCAATCCGGGACAGCCAACTCCTACGAGCAGTACTTC. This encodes CASSQSGTANSYEQYF.

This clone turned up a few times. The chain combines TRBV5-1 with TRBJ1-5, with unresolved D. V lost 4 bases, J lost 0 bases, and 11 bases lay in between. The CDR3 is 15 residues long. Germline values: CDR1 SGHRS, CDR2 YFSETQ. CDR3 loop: CASSRLQDSNQPQHF. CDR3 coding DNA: TGCGCCAGCAGCAGGCTCCAGGATAGCAATCAGCCCCAGCATTTT.